The 5 T cell receptor beta chains below all came from one sample that was sequenced in a study of shared clonotypes between healthy human individuals (dated by TCRdb to between 2020 and 2021). Library preparation used the immunoSEQ multiplex PCR assay. TCRdb's version of the immuneACCESS table is confined to in-frame rearrangements and falls short of the full clone set. An unresolved V gene accounts for under half of the shortfall where checked; the remainder is of unknown origin. Within this sample are hundreds of thousands of clones, with 70% to 80% of them counted one time only. In total, the top ten clones hold around 12% of the sample. Sequenced sample: PBMCs. Receptors were obtained from a woman between 40 and 55 years old in good health. Some clones in this sample may be carry-over from other donors' samples.

CDR3 protein: CASSSVTGDGYTF. DNA for the CDR3: TGTGCCAGCAGTTCGGTGACAGGGGATGGCTACACCTTC. The rearrangement joins TRBV28 to TRBJ1-2; 8 bases fit TRBD1. V shed 4 bases and J 6 bases; nucleotides not matched to a gene: 4. This CDR3 region has 13 residues. Looked up from germline, CDR1 is MDHEN and CDR2 is SYDVKM.

The gene calls are TRBV6-5 and TRBJ1-2; 9 bases line up with TRBD1. V lost 4 bases, J lost 8 bases, and 8 bases stayed unmatched. The CDR3 has 14 amino acids. CDR1 and CDR2 (germline): MNHEY, SVGAGI. This chain's CDR3 is CASSFRDREEGYTF. The CDR3 DNA reads as TGTGCCAGCAGTTTTCGGGACAGGGAGGAGGGCTACACCTTC.

This chain connects TRBV5-6 to TRBJ1-3, with unresolved D. Trimming took off 2 bases at V and 1 base at J, with 7 bases between the two ends. The CDR3 is made up of 14 amino acids. The germline gives CDR1 SGHDT, CDR2 YYEEEE. Here the CDR3 reads CASSFVGSGNTIYF. In DNA, the CDR3 is TGTGCCAGCAGCTTTGTGGGGTCTGGAAACACCATATATTTT.

The gene calls are TRBV12-2 and TRBJ2-7. TRBV12-2 is a listed pseudogene. CDR3 length: 13 residues. The CDR3 DNA sequence: TGTGCAAGTCGCTTAGAGGGTTTTTACGAGCAGTACTTC. It specifies CASRLEGFYEQYF.

V gene TRBV28 combines with J gene TRBJ1-1; 9 nucleotides line up with TRBD1. The CDR3 extends over 13 amino acids. Germline CDR1 MDHEN, CDR2 SYDVKM. V trimming: 6 bases; J trimming: 4 bases; junction bases outside the gene matches: 3. The DNA for the CDR3 is TGTGCCAGCAGGTCGACAGGGGGCACTGAAGCTTTCTTT. This gives the protein CASRSTGGTEAFF.